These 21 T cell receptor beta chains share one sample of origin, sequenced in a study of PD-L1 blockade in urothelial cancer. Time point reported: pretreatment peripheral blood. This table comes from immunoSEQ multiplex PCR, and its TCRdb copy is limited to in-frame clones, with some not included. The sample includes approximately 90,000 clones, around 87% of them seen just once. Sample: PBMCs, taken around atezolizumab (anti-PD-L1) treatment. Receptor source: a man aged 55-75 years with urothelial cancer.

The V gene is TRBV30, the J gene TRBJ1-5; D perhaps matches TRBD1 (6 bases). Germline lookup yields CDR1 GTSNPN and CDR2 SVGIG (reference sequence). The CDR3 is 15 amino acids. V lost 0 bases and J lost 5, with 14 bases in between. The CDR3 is CAWSVSGGRDQPQHF. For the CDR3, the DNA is TGTGCCTGGAGTGTATCGGGGGGCAGAGATCAGCCCCAGCATTTT.

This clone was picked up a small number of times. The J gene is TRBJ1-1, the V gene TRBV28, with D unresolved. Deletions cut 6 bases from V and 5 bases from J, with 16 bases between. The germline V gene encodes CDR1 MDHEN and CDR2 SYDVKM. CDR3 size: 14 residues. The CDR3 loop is CASSRPIRRTEAFF. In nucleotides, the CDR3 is TGTGCCAGCAGCAGACCAATCCGGCGGACTGAAGCTTTCTTT.

CDR3 sequence reads: CASSLDPTSGGQETQYF. The CDR3 DNA reads as TGTGCCAGCAGCTTAGACCCGACTAGCGGGGGGCAAGAGACCCAGTACTTC. This rearrangement joins TRBV11-2 to TRBJ2-5; 13 bases fit TRBD2. V lost 0 bases to trimming and J lost 2 bases; unmatched junction nucleotides: 3. Germline V CDR1 and CDR2: SGHAT, FQNNGV. The CDR3 is made up of 17 amino acids.

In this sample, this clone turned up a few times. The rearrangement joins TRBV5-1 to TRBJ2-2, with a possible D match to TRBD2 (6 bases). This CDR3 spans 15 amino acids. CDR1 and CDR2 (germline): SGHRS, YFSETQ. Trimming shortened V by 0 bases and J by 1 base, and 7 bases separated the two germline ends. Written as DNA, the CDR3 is TGCGCCAGCAGCTTGGGCGGGATGAACACCGGGGAGCTGTTTTTT. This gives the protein CASSLGGMNTGELFF.

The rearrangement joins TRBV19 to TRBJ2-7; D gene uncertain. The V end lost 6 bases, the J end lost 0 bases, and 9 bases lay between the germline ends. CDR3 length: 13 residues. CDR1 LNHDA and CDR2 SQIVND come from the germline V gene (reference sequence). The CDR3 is CASRSSDSYEQYF. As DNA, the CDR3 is TGTGCCAGTAGGAGCTCCGACTCCTACGAGCAGTACTTC.

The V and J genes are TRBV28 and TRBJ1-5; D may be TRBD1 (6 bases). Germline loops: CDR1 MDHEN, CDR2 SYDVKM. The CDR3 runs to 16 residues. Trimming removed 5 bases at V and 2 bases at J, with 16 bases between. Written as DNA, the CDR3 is TGTGCCAGCAGTCCAGGGACACGGGGGGGCAATCAGCCCCAGCATTTT. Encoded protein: CASSPGTRGGNQPQHF.

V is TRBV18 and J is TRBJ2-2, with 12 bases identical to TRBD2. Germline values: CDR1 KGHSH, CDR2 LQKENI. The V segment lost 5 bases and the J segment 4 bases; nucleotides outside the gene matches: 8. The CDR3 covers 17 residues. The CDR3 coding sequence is TGTGCCAGCTCAGCCCTCGGACTAGCGGGAACCACCGGGGAGCTGTTTTTT. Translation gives CASSALGLAGTTGELFF.

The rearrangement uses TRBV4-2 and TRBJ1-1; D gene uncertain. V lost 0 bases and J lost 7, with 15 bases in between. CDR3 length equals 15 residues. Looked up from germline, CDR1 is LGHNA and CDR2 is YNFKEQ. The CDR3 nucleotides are TGTGCCAGCAGCCAAGAGAACCGGGGAGAGAGTGAAGCTTTCTTT. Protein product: CASSQENRGESEAFF.

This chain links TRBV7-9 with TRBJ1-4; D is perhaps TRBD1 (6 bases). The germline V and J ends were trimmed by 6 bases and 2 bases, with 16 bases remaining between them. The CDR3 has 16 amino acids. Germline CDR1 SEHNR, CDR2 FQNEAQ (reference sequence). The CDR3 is CASSHLEGETNEKLFF. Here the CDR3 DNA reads TGTGCCAGCAGTCATCTTGAGGGGGAGACTAATGAAAAACTGTTTTTT.

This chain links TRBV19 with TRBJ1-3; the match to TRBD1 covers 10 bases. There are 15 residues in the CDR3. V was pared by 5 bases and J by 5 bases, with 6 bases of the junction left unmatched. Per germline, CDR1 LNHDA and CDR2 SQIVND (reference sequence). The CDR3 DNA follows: TGTGCCAGTAGTGCGACAGGGGGCCACCGAAACACCATATATTTT. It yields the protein CASSATGGHRNTIYF.

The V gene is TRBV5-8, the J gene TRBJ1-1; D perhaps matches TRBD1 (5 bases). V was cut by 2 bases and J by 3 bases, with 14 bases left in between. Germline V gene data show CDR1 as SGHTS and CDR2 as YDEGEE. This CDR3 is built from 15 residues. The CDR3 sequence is CASSFGLRQHTEAFF. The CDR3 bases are TGTGCCAGCAGCTTCGGGCTAAGACAGCACACTGAAGCTTTCTTT.

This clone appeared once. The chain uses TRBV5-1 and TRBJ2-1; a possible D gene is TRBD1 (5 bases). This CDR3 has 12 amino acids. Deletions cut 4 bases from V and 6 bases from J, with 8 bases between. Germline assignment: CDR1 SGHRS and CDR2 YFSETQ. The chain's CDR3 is CASSIQGNEQFF. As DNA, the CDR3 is TGCGCCAGCAGCATCCAGGGCAATGAGCAGTTCTTC.

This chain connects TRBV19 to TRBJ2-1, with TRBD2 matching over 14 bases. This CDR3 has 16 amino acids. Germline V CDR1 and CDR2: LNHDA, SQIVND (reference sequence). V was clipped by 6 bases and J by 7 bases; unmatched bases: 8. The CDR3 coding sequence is TGTGCCAGTAGAAGACTAGCGGGGGGGAGGTGGAATGAGCAGTTCTTC. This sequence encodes CASRRLAGGRWNEQFF.

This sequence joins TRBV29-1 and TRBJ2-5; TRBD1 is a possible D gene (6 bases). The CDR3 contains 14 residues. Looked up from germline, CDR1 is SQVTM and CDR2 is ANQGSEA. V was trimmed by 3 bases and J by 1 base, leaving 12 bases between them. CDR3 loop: CSVDLGALQETQYF. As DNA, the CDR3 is TGCAGCGTTGATTTGGGGGCCCTCCAAGAGACCCAGTACTTC.

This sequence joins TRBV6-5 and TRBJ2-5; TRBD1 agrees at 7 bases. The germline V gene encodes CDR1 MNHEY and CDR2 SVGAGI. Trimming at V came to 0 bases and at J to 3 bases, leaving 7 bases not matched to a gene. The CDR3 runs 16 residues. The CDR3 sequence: CASSYSISGGKETQYF. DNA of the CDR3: TGTGCCAGCAGTTACTCGATATCAGGGGGTAAAGAGACCCAGTACTTC.

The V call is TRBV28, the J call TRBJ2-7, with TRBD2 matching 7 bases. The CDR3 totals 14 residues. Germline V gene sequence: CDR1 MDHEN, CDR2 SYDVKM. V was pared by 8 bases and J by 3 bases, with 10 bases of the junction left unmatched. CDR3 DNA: TGTGCCAGCTCACCCGGGACTACCCTCTACGAGCAGTACTTC. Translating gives CASSPGTTLYEQYF.

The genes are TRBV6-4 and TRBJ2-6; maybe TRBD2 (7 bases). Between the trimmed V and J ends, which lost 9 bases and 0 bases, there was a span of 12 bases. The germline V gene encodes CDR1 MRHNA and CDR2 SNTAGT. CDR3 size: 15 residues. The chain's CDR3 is CARRGPHSGANVLTF. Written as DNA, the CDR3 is TGTGCCAGGCGGGGGCCCCACTCTGGGGCCAACGTCCTGACTTTC.

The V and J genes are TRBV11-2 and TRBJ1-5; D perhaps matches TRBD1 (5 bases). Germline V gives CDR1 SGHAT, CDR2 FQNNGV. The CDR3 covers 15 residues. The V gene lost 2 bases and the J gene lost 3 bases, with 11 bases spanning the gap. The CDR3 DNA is TGTGCCAGCAGCTTAATTTCAGGGAACAATCAGCCCCAGCATTTT. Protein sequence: CASSLISGNNQPQHF.

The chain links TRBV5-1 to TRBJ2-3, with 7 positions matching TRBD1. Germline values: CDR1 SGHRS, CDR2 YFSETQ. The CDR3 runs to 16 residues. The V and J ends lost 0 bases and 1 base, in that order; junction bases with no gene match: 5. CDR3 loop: CASSLEGAWGTDTQYF. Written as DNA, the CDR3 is TGCGCCAGCAGCTTGGAGGGGGCCTGGGGCACAGATACGCAGTATTTT.

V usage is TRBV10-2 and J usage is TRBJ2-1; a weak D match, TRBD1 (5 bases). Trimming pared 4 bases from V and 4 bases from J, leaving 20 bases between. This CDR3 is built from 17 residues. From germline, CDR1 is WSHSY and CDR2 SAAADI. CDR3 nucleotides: TGCGCCAGCAGTGGGCAGGGATCTAGACGAATATACAATGAGCAGTTCTTC. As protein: CASSGQGSRRIYNEQFF.

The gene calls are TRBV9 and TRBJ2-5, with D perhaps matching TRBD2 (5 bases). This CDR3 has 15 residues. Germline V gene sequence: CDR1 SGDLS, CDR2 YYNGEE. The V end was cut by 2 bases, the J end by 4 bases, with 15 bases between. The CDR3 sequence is CASSVSALVAETQYF. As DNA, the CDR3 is TGTGCCAGCAGCGTCAGCGCACTAGTCGCAGAGACCCAGTACTTC.